The 15 T cell receptor beta chains below all came from one sample that was sequenced in a study of response to subunit inactivated influenza vaccine. Via MiXCR, TCRdb re-called the RT-PCR reads, giving one row per CDR3 protein. The sample lists roughly 700,000 distinct CDR3 sequences, about 15% occurring once. The material was PBMCs from blood, obtained approximately 15 days before vaccination. The receptors come from a man in his fifties or sixties who received an inactivated influenza vaccine.

This chain joins TRBV6-2 or TRBV6-3 and TRBJ2-5; D possibly uses TRBD1 or TRBD2 (5 bases each). Trimming stripped 0 bases from V and 7 bases from J, with 18 bases between. From germline, CDR1 is MNHEY and CDR2 SVGEGT. The CDR3 contains 16 residues. This CDR3 is CASSYSTVSGQGTQYF. In DNA form, the CDR3 reads TGTGCCAGCAGTTACTCGACGGTGAGCGGCCAGGGGACCCAGTACTTC.

The V call is TRBV12-3 or TRBV12-4, the J call TRBJ2-3; D may be TRBD2 (7 bases). Deletions cut 6 bases from V and 0 bases from J, with 16 bases between. The CDR3 contains 16 residues. This CDR3 is CASSAWAGASTDTQYF. The DNA of the CDR3 is TGTGCCAGCAGCGCGTGGGCGGGGGCAAGCACAGATACGCAGTATTTT.

Ten or more counts support this clonotype. The rearrangement uses TRBV11-2 and TRBJ2-6; no definite D call. Germline V gene lookup returns CDR1 SGHAT and CDR2 FQNNGV. This CDR3 comprises 15 residues. V gave up 6 bases and J gave up 0 bases, with 9 bases separating them. The CDR3 sequence: CASRGVDSGANVLTF. The CDR3 region has the DNA TGTGCCAGCAGGGGTGTGGACTCTGGGGCCAACGTCCTGACTTTC.

This clonotype has just a few counts. This chain connects TRBV3-1 to TRBJ2-1; D gene ambiguous. Germline V gene lookup returns CDR1 LGHDT and CDR2 YNNKEL (reference sequence). V was pared by 3 bases and J by 3 bases, with 15 bases between. CDR3 length equals 16 residues. The CDR3 DNA sequence: TGTGCCAGCAGCCACCCTAGAGGACCTTACTACAATGAGCAGTTCTTC. Encoded protein: CASSHPRGPYYNEQFF.

About this clonotype: At one end the junction does not follow the germline gene, possibly because of a read error. This chain links TRBV7-7 with TRBJ2-5, with TRBD1 matching over 9 bases. Germline values: CDR1 SSHAT, CDR2 FNYEAQ (reference sequence). This CDR3 region has 15 residues. The CDR3 region has the DNA TGTGCTAGCAGCCCCTCAAACAGGGGGCGCGGGACCCAGTACTTC. It yields the protein CASSPSNRGRGTQYF.

This clonotype was seen once. The chain joins TRBV18 to TRBJ2-5, with 15 bases fitting TRBD2. After removal of 1 base from V and 5 bases from J, the junction contained 5 bases not matched to a gene. CDR1 and CDR2 from the germline V gene are KGHSH and LQKENI. This CDR3 region has 17 residues. This CDR3 reads CASSPLGLAGGLETQYF. CDR3 coding DNA: TGTGCCAGCTCACCACTTGGACTAGCGGGAGGGCTCGAGACCCAGTACTTC.

The rearrangement uses TRBV6-1 and TRBJ2-3, with TRBD2 identical over 7 bases. From germline, CDR1 is MNHNS and CDR2 SASEGT. The CDR3 covers 15 residues. The CDR3 sequence is CATTGGRAGGDTQYF. Here the CDR3 DNA reads TGTGCTACCACGGGGGGAAGGGCCGGGGGGGATACGCAGTATTTT.

V is TRBV12-3 or TRBV12-4 and J is TRBJ1-2; unclear D gene. With 7 bases removed from V and 2 bases from J, the gap between germline ends came to 20 bases. The CDR3 runs to 16 residues. The CDR3 region has the DNA TGTGCCAGCAACACTTTTAAGGGTGGCAGAAACTATGGCTACACCTTC. Translating it yields CASNTFKGGRNYGYTF.

This clonotype occurred many times. V and J are TRBV5-1 and TRBJ1-5, with 12 bases that match TRBD1. Germline CDR1 reads SGHRS; CDR2 reads YFSETQ. V lost 0 bases to trimming and J lost 7 bases; unmatched junction nucleotides: 5. The CDR3 consists of 16 residues. CDR3 DNA sequence: TGCGCCAGCAGCTTGGCCGGGACAGGGGGCCTCCAGCCCCAGCATTTT. Translating it yields CASSLAGTGGLQPQHF.

The chain is built from TRBV12-3 or TRBV12-4 and TRBJ2-1; the D is unclear. The CDR3 runs 15 residues. V lost 6 bases and J 4 bases, leaving 16 bases between the germline ends. The DNA of the CDR3 is TGTGCCAGCAGCCGACAAGGAGCGTTTTACAATGAGCAGTTCTTC. It is translated as CASSRQGAFYNEQFF.

In its sample, this clonotype was seen a few times. V and J are TRBV7-3 and TRBJ2-2, with D tentatively TRBD2 (6 bases). This CDR3 is built from 18 residues. V was pared by 4 bases and J by 4 bases, with 22 bases between. The germline CDR1 and CDR2 sequences are SGHTA and FQGTGA. The CDR3 sequence is CASSSVSTGSGRTGELFF. The CDR3 nucleotides are TGTGCCAGCAGCTCCGTATCGACCGGGAGCGGACGCACCGGGGAGCTGTTTTTT.

This clonotype came up a few times. The chain couples TRBV4-2 to TRBJ2-7; D is uncertain. Germline V lookup: CDR1 LGHNA, CDR2 YNFKEQ. V lost 0 bases to trimming and J lost 2 bases, with 14 bases between them. There are 16 residues in the CDR3. The CDR3 sequence is CASSQDLSRLTYEQYF. CDR3 DNA: TGTGCCAGCAGCCAAGATCTGTCCAGATTAACCTACGAGCAGTACTTC.

The rearrangement joins TRBV14 to TRBJ2-1, with 9 bases lining up with TRBD2. CDR1 and CDR2 (germline): SGHDN, FVKESK. Trimming took 4 bases from V and 6 from J; bases not matched to a gene: 7. CDR3 length equals 15 residues. In DNA, the CDR3 is TGTGCCAGCAGCCGAAGCGGGGGGTCATTCAATGAGCAGTTCTTC. Its protein product is CASSRSGGSFNEQFF.

This chain links TRBV12-3 or TRBV12-4 with TRBJ2-7; D unclear. There are 14 residues in the CDR3. The V end was cut by 5 bases, the J end by 5 bases, with 16 bases between. The CDR3 DNA sequence: TGTGCCAGCAGTCCCGAGTCGGTGCAAGACGAGCAGTACTTC. Its translation is CASSPESVQDEQYF.

This clonotype came up many times. This chain connects TRBV4-1 to TRBJ1-5; TRBD1 matches at 7 bases. The CDR3 covers 14 residues. V shed 3 bases, J shed 6 bases, and the junction held 5 bases outside the gene matches. Germline CDR1 is MGHRA and CDR2 is YSYEKL. The CDR3 region is CASSHQQGIQPQHF. The DNA for the CDR3 is TGCGCCAGCAGCCACCAACAGGGGATTCAGCCCCAGCATTTT.